This T cell receptor (beta chain) was found in a study of PD-L1 blockade in urothelial cancer. Overall study context: The year 2014 saw patients start atezolizumab, 1,200 mg intravenously every 3 weeks.

The CDR3 extends over 15 amino acids. V lost 6 bases and J lost 0, with 12 bases in between. Germline V lookup: CDR1 MNHNY, CDR2 SVGAGI (reference sequence). Noted time point: peripheral blood 6 weeks after treatment start. In regard to this clone: Its matching antigen is unknown.

Measured with immunoSEQ multiplex PCR; TCRdb has only the in-frame clones, and not every one. The top ten clones hold about 2.5% of a sample with about 41,000 clones, roughly 84% of them seen once. Study-wide points: Pretreatment peripheral blood TCR clonality that fell below the median predicted better survival among the patients studied.

The sequences come from PBMCs, collected around atezolizumab (anti-PD-L1) treatment. The J gene is TRBJ2-1, the V gene TRBV6-6; D remains unclear. This sequence originates from a man in his 70s with urothelial cancer. This CDR3 reads CASRLRTSSYNEQFF. CDR3 sequence (DNA): TGTGCCAGCAGACTTAGAACGAGCTCCTACAATGAGCAGTTCTTC.